This TCR beta chain was recorded in a study of blood T cell repertoires in COVID-19. Study details: In each case, the material was cDNA or gDNA derived from T cells, B-cell-depleted T cells, or PBMCs.

Enrolment of Seattle patients took place during active infection, and they were followed longitudinally. As processed by the authors: Estimated nucleated cell counts came from reference gene primer amplification. The method was immunoSEQ multiplex PCR; TCRdb's version includes in-frame clones alone and lacks a portion of them. V and J calls and clone size follow that table, whereas D and trimming were derived from the DNA. The profile covers some 500,000 clones, with around 90% appearing a single time and 7.8% taken by the ten largest. This CDR3 region has 13 residues. Per germline, CDR1 MNHEY and CDR2 SMNVEV (reference sequence). Trimming cost V 5 bases and J 6 bases; bases outside gene matches: 5.

The sample consisted of peripheral blood. The V gene is TRBV27, the J gene TRBJ2-3; 7 nucleotides line up with TRBD1. The source is a woman in her forties or fifties with COVID-19, enrolled during active disease. CDR3 protein: CASSPGTADTQYF. The CDR3 DNA is TGTGCCAGCAGTCCCGGGACAGCGGATACGCAGTATTTT.